A selection of T cell receptor beta chains follows, all from one sample in a study of CD8 T cells in ankylosing spondylitis. TCRdb processed the 5' RACE reads anew with MiXCR; each CDR3 protein has one entry. The sample lists 150,000 to 200,000 distinct CDR3 sequences; 10% to 15% were seen once. The sequenced sample was blood, either unsorted or a sorted T cell fraction (not recorded which). The receptors were gathered from a male donor with ankylosing spondylitis or in good health (not recorded which). Both conserved end residues are part of each CDR3. The D gene is left open where the match is weak. Some rows have no size entry. The others give once, few or many, or a class for an expanded clone.

v_gene	abundance	d_gene	j_gene	CDR3nt	CDR3aa
TRBV2	few	.	TRBJ2-2	TGTGCCAGCACTTCAACCAGGGCTAGCGCAGTCGGGGAGCTGTTTTTT	CASTSTRASAVGELFF
TRBV12-3/TRBV12-4	.	.	TRBJ2-7	TGTGCCAGCAGTATATCTGCCTACGAGCAGTACTTC	CASSISAYEQYF
TRBV5-4	.	.	TRBJ2-1	TGTGCCAGCAGCTTGGAAGGAGGGGGTCACAATGAGCAGTTCTTC	CASSLEGGGHNEQFF
TRBV7-6	.	.	TRBJ2-2	TGTGCCAGCAGCGGTAGAGAGGGTCAGAACACCGGGGAGCTGTTTTTT	CASSGREGQNTGELFF
TRBV12-5	.	TRBD1	TRBJ2-5	TGTGCTAGTGGTTTGGTACAGGGGGCACAAGAGACCCAGTACTTC	CASGLVQGAQETQYF
TRBV7-9	many	.	TRBJ2-1	TGTGCCAGCAGCTTAAGGGGGACCTACAATGAGCAGTTCTTC	CASSLRGTYNEQFF
TRBV7-8	.	.	TRBJ2-2	TGTGCCAGCAGCGACGAGAGGGAGGTCACCGGGGAGCTGTTTTTT	CASSDEREVTGELFF
TRBV4-1	few	TRBD1	TRBJ2-7	TGCGCCAGCAGCCAAGAACCGACAGGGGCCGAGCAGTACTTC	CASSQEPTGAEQYF
TRBV4-1	.	TRBD1	TRBJ2-3	TGCGCCAGCAGCCAAGAAGGCGGGACAGGGGGCACAGATACGCAGTATTTT	CASSQEGGTGGTDTQYF
TRBV6-1	few	TRBD2	TRBJ2-4	TGTGCCACCAGAGACCCGGGGGGTGGCATTCAGTACTTC	CATRDPGGGIQYF
TRBV4-1	many	.	TRBJ1-3	TGCGCCAGCAGCCAAGATCTGGACCTATACTATAACTCTGGAAACACCATATATTTT	CASSQDLDLYYNSGNTIYF
TRBV12-5	few	TRBD2	TRBJ2-2	TGTGCTAGTGGTTTGGCCCCCCTCGCGGGGGGGGGAGAGGAGCTGTTTTTT	CASGLAPLAGGGEELFF
TRBV10-2	large	.	TRBJ2-7	TGCGCCAGCAGTGAGTCCTACGAGCAGTACTTC	CASSESYEQYF
TRBV12-3/TRBV12-4	few	.	TRBJ2-5	TGTGCCAGCAGCCTAGCCCGGACAGAGACCCAGTACTTC	CASSLARTETQYF
TRBV5-6	few	TRBD1	TRBJ1-1	TGTGCCAGCAGCACCGGGACAGGCAAACGTACGGGGGCTTTCTTT	CASSTGTGKRTGAFF
TRBV4-1	.	TRBD2	TRBJ2-3	TGCGCCAGCAGCCAACCTTGGGCGGGAGGGTTAGATACGCAGTATTTT	CASSQPWAGGLDTQYF
TRBV5-1	.	TRBD1	TRBJ2-2	TGCGCCAGCAGCTGGACAGGGATGGACACCGGGGAGCTGTTTTTT	CASSWTGMDTGELFF
TRBV5-1	few	.	TRBJ2-7	TGCGCCAGCAGCTTGGAGGACTCCCCCTACGAGCAGTACTTC	CASSLEDSPYEQYF
TRBV18	.	.	TRBJ2-3	TGTGCCAGCTCACCACGGGCGCTAGCAGATACGCAGTATTTT	CASSPRALADTQYF
TRBV12-3/TRBV12-4	many	TRBD1	TRBJ2-5	TGTGCCAGCAGTTTAGGGGGACAGAAAGAGACCCAGTACTTC	CASSLGGQKETQYF
TRBV12-3/TRBV12-4	.	TRBD2	TRBJ2-5	TGTGCCAGCAGTCCCGTCGGCGGGGGGGCCCGAGAGACCCAGTACTTC	CASSPVGGGARETQYF
TRBV27	few	.	TRBJ2-3	TGTGCCAGTGGGAATAGGGATACGCAGTATTTT	CASGNRDTQYF
TRBV27	.	TRBD1	TRBJ2-1	TGTGCCAGCAGTTTCTGGGACAGGGGTCCGACAAATGAGCAGTTCTTC	CASSFWDRGPTNEQFF
TRBV4-1	.	TRBD2	TRBJ2-1	TGCGCCAGCAGCCAAGAGCGGGAGATCTATGAGCAGTTCTTC	CASSQEREIYEQFF
TRBV15	many	.	TRBJ2-1	TGTGCCACCAGCAGAGATAGGGGCGGGATTTACAATGAGCAGTTCTTC	CATSRDRGGIYNEQFF
TRBV5-1	.	.	TRBJ2-1	TGCGCCAGCAGCCTTCAGGGGAGTGAGCAGTTCTTC	CASSLQGSEQFF
TRBV5-1	few	.	TRBJ1-2	TGCGCCAGCAGAAGGGACGGGGACTATGGCTACACCTTC	CASRRDGDYGYTF
TRBV4-1	many	.	TRBJ2-4	TGCGCCAGCAGCCCTACAGTCCCCCCCGAGGACATTCAGTACTTC	CASSPTVPPEDIQYF
TRBV27	few	TRBD1	TRBJ2-7	TGTGCCAGCAGTTTCGGGGGACAGGGGGCATACGAGCAGTACTTC	CASSFGGQGAYEQYF